Listed below are T cell receptor beta chains from one sample, sequenced in a study of blood T cell repertoires in COVID-19. TCRdb keeps only in-frame clones here, not all; method: immunoSEQ multiplex PCR. Counted here are about 190,000 clones, about nine tenths occurring once; the ten biggest clones make up approximately 1.5%. The sample consisted of peripheral blood. These receptor sequences come from a man in his late teens or twenties with active or convalescent COVID-19. Both conserved end residues are part of each CDR3. D genes are given only for firm matches. A row's size may be missing; if present it is once, few, many or a size class.

clone_size,v_call,j_call,d_call,cdr3_nt,cdr3_aa
NA,TRBV5-8,TRBJ1-4,TRBD1,TGTGCCAGCAGCGTGACAGGGCCGGGCACTACTGAAAAACTGTTTTTT,CASSVTGPGTTEKLFF
NA,TRBV18,TRBJ1-3,NA,TGTGCCAGCTCACCGGGGGGGTCTGCTGGAAACACCATATATTTT,CASSPGGSAGNTIYF
NA,TRBV3-1/TRBV3-2,TRBJ2-7,TRBD2,TGTGCCAGCAGCCAAGTCCAGTTAGCGGGAACTTACGAGCAGTACTTC,CASSQVQLAGTYEQYF
NA,TRBV12-3/TRBV12-4,TRBJ2-3,TRBD1,TGTGCCAGCAGACAAAACAGGGGAGATACGCAGTATTTT,CASRQNRGDTQYF
NA,TRBV7-6,TRBJ1-5,NA,TGTGCCAGCAGCTTAAACGGCGCGGGCTTGGCGGGTCAGCCCCAGCATTTT,CASSLNGAGLAGQPQHF
NA,TRBV15,TRBJ1-3,NA,TGTGCCACCAGCAGACCAGGGGCGGACGGAAACACCATATATTTT,CATSRPGADGNTIYF
NA,TRBV7-9,TRBJ2-3,NA,TGTGCCAGCAGCTTACCTGGACTCGCAGATACGCAGTATTTT,CASSLPGLADTQYF
NA,TRBV9,TRBJ1-3,NA,TGTGCCAGCAGCCCATTTGAGGGAACTAGTAACGCTGGAAACACCATATATTTT,CASSPFEGTSNAGNTIYF
NA,TRBV12-3/TRBV12-4,TRBJ1-1,TRBD1,TGTGCCAGCAGGGGGGACAGGGTAACTGAAGCTTTCTTT,CASRGDRVTEAFF
few,TRBV2,TRBJ2-1,NA,TGTGCCAGCAGTGATCCCCGTCATGAGCAGTTCTTC,CASSDPRHEQFF
few,TRBV19,TRBJ1-1,TRBD1,TGTGCCAGTAGTATGGGGACAGGGGCACCGTCCACTGAAGCTTTCTTT,CASSMGTGAPSTEAFF